The sequence of this T cell receptor (beta chain) was determined in a study of T cell responses to AZD1222 COVID-19 vaccine. Findings of the study overall: All repertoire sampling was performed exclusively after the peak T cell response.

Assay: immunoSEQ multiplex PCR; the TCRdb copy retains only in-frame clones and omits some. The data show around 120,000 clones, about 90% seen once. On this clone itself: Its cognate antigen is unknown.

The CDR3 extends over 14 amino acids. CDR1 is SGHKS and CDR2 is YYEKEE in the germline V gene (reference sequence). The ends were cut back, 0 bases at V and 4 bases at J, with 11 bases in the middle. This chain links TRBV5-5 with TRBJ2-7, with D perhaps matching TRBD1 (7 bases). The specimen was peripheral blood, collected on day 0 of AZD1222 vaccination. The sequence derives from an adult in good health. CDR3 region: CASSLDRGGYEQYF. As DNA, the CDR3 is TGTGCCAGCAGCTTGGACAGGGGAGGATACGAGCAGTACTTC.